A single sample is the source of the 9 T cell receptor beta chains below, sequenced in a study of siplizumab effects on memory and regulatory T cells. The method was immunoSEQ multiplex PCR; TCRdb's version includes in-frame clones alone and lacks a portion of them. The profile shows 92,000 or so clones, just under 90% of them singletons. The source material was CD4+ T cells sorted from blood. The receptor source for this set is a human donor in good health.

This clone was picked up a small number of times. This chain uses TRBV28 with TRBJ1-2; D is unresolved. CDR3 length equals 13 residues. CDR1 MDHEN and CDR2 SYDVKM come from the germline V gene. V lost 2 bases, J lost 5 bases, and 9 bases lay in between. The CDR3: CASSLLLAYGYTF. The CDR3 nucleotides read TGTGCCAGCAGTTTACTGCTGGCTTATGGCTACACCTTC.

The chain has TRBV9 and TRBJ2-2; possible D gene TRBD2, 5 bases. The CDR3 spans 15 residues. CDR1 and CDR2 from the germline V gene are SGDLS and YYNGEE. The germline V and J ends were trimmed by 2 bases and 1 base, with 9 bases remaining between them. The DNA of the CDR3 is TGTGCCAGCAGCGTGCGGGTTGGGAACACCGGGGAGCTGTTTTTT. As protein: CASSVRVGNTGELFF.

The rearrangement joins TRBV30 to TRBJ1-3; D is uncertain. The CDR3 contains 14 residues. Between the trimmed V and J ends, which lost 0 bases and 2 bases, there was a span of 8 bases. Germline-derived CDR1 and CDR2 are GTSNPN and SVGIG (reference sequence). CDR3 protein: CAWSVGNAGNTIYF. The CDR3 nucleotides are TGTGCCTGGAGTGTGGGGAACGCTGGAAACACCATATATTTT.

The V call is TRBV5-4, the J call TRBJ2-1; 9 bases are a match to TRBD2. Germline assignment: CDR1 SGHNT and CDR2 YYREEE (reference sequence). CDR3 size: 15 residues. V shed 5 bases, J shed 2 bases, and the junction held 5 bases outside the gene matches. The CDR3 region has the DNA TGTGCCAGCAGATTAGCGGGAGACCCCTACAATGAGCAGTTCTTC. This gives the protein CASRLAGDPYNEQFF.

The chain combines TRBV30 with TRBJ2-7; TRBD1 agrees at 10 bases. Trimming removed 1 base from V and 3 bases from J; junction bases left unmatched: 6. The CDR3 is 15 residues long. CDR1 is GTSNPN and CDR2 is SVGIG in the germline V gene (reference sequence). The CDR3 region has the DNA TGTGCCTGGAGTGGGGGTTGGGACAGGGGCTACGAGCAGTACTTC. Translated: CAWSGGWDRGYEQYF.

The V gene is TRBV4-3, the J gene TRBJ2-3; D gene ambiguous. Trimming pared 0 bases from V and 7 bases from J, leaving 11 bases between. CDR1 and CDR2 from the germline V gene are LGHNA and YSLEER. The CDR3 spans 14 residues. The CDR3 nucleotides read TGCGCCAGCAGCCAAGATCGTTGGCCTAATACGCAGTATTTT. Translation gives CASSQDRWPNTQYF.

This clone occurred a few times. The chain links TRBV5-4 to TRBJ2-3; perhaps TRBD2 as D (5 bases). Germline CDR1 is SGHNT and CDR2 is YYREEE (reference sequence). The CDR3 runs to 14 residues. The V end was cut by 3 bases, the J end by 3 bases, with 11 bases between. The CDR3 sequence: CASSSPSGTDTQYF. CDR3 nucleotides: TGTGCCAGCAGCTCGCCCAGCGGTACAGATACGCAGTATTTT.

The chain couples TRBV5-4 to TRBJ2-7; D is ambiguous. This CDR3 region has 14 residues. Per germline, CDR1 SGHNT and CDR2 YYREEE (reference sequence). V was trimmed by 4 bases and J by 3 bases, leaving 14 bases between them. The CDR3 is CASSRRGDFYEQYF. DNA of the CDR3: TGTGCCAGCAGCCGCCGTGGCGATTTCTACGAGCAGTACTTC.

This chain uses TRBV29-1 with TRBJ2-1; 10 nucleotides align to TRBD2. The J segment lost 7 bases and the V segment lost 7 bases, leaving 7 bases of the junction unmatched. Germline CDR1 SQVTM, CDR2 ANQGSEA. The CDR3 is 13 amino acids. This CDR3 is CSASSGSRNEQFF. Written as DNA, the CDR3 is TGCAGCGCCTCTAGCGGGAGTAGAAATGAGCAGTTCTTC.